This T cell receptor beta chain is drawn from a study of CD8 T cells in Susac syndrome. The CDR3 runs to 15 residues. The ends were cut back, 2 bases at V and 5 bases at J, with 11 bases in the middle. Germline lookup yields CDR1 SGHKS and CDR2 YYEKEE (reference sequence). Study-wide results and caveats: The authors acknowledged that their TCR sequencing and HLA analysis involved a relatively small number of individuals.

Concerning this clonotype itself: The antigen remains unidentified.

With random hexamers, reverse transcription was performed on about 0.45 to 1 ug of RNA. Amplification of TCR beta CDR3 across 54 Vbeta and 13 Jbeta was performed with immunoSEQ multiplex PCR. TCRdb redid the calling of the immunoSEQ multiplex PCR reads with MiXCR, one entry per CDR3 protein. The table shows about 290,000 distinct CDR3 sequences, with about nine tenths occurring only once. The T cells that were sequenced for TCR beta were CD8+ and CD4+ cells from blood. TEMRA cells underwent FACS enrichment and CD8+ and CD4+ T cells underwent negative isolation. Sequenced sample: CD8+ T cells from PBMCs. This sequence joins TRBV5-5 and TRBJ1-6; no clear D. The source is a human donor with multiple sclerosis. CDR3 in amino acids: CASSFPLGDNSPLHF. The CDR3 DNA follows: TGTGCCAGCAGCTTCCCGTTGGGCGATAATTCACCCCTCCACTTT.